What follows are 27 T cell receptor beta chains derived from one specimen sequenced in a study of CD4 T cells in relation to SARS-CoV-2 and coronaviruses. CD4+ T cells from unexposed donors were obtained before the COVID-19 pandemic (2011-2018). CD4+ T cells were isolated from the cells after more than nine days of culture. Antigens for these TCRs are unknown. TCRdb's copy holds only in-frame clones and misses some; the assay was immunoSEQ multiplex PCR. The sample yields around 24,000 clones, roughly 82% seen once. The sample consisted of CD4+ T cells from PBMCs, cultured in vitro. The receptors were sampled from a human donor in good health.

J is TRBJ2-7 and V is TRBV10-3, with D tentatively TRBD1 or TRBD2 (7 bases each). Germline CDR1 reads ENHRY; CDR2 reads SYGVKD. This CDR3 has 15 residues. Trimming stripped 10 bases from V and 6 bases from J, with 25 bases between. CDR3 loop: CATSQQGGPLVEQYF. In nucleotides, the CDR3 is TGTGCCACCTCCCAGCAGGGGGGGCCTCTGGTCGAGCAGTACTTC.

CDR3 DNA: TGTGCCAGTAGCCGTGGCGGAAACTATGGCTACACCTTC. Protein product: CASSRGGNYGYTF. The V call is TRBV19, the J call TRBJ1-2; D gene ambiguous. The CDR3 extends over 13 amino acids. Trimming removed 6 bases from V and 2 bases from J, with 10 bases in between. Germline V gives CDR1 LNHDA, CDR2 SQIVND (reference sequence).

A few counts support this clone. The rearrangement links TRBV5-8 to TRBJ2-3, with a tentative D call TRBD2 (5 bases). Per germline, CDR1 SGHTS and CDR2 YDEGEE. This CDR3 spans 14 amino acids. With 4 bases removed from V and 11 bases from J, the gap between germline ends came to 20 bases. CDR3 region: CASSPGLITQMQYF. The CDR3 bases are TGTGCCAGCAGCCCCGGACTGATTACACAGATGCAGTATTTT.

This CDR3 reads CSVVTGGSEKLFF. The CDR3 DNA sequence: TGCAGCGTTGTGACAGGGGGCTCTGAAAAACTGTTTTTT. The chain is built from TRBV29-1 and TRBJ1-4; 10 nucleotides line up with TRBD1. The CDR3 totals 13 residues. V shed 4 bases, J shed 7 bases, and the junction held 3 bases outside the gene matches. In germline, CDR1 is SQVTM, CDR2 ANQGSEA.

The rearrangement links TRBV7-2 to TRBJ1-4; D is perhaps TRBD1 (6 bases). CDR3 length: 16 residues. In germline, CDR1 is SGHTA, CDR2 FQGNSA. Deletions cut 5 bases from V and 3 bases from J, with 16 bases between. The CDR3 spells CASSPWGGGSNEKLFF. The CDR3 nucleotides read TGTGCCAGCAGCCCATGGGGGGGCGGGTCTAATGAAAAACTGTTTTTT.

CDR3 region: CASSLGWHGQPQHF. CDR3 nucleotide sequence: TGTGCCAGCAGTTTAGGGTGGCACGGACAGCCCCAGCATTTT. The chain has TRBV27 and TRBJ1-5, with D hard to call. This CDR3 contains 14 residues. The V end was cut by 2 bases, the J end by 7 bases, with 12 bases between. CDR1 MNHEY and CDR2 SMNVEV come from the germline V gene (reference sequence).

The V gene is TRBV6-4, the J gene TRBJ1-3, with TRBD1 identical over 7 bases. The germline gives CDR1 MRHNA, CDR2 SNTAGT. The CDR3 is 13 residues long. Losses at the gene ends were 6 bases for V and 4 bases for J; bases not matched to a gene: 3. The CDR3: CASRQGKGNTIYF. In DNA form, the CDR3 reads TGTGCCAGCAGACAGGGGAAGGGAAACACCATATATTTT.

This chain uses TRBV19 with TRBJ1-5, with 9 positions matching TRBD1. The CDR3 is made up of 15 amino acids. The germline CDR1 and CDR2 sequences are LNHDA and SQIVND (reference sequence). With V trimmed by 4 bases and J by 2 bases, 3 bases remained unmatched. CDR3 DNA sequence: TGTGCCAGTAGTACGGGACAGGGTGGCAATCAGCCCCAGCATTTT. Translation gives CASSTGQGGNQPQHF.

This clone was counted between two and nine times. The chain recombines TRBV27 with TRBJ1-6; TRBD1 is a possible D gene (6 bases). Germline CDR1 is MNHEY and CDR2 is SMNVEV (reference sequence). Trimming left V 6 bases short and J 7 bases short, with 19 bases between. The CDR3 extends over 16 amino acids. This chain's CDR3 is CASSPNGGRGNSPLHF. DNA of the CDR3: TGTGCCAGCAGCCCGAACGGGGGCAGGGGAAATTCACCCCTCCACTTT.

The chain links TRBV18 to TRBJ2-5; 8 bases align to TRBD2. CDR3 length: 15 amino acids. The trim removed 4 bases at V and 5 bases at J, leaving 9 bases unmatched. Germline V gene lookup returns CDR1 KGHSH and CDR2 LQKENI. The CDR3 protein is CASSRASGSGETQYF. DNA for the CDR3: TGTGCCAGCTCACGCGCCAGCGGGAGTGGGGAGACCCAGTACTTC. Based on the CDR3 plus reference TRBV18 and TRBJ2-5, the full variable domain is NAGVMQNPRHLVRRRGQEARLRCSPMKGHSHVYWYRQLPEEGLKFMVYLQKENIIDESGMPKERFSAEFPKEGPSILRIQQVVRGDSAAYFCASSRASGSGETQYFGPGTRLLVL.

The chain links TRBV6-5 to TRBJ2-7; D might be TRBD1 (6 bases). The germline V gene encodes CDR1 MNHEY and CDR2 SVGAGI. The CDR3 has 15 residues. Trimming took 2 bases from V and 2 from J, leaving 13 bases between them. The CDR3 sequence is CASSYTAAGAYEQYF. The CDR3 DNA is TGTGCCAGCAGTTACACCGCGGCAGGGGCCTACGAGCAGTACTTC.

The CDR3 reads CASSIVKGEAFF. The DNA for the CDR3 is TGTGCCAGTAGTATAGTAAAGGGAGAAGCTTTCTTT. The rearrangement links TRBV19 to TRBJ1-1, with D unclear. The CDR3 contains 12 residues. The V end lost 1 base, the J end lost 8 bases, and 8 bases lay between the germline ends. CDR1 LNHDA and CDR2 SQIVND come from the germline V gene (reference sequence).

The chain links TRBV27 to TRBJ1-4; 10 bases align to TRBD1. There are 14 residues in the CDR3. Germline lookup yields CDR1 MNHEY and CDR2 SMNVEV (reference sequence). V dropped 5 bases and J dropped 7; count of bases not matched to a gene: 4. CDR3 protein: CASSPDRGFEKLFF. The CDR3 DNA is TGTGCCAGCAGTCCGGACAGGGGGTTTGAAAAACTGTTTTTT.

For the CDR3, the DNA is TGTGCCAGCTTTCGGGACACACAAGAGACCCAGTACTTC. This codes for CASFRDTQETQYF. The rearrangement uses TRBV2 and TRBJ2-5; possible D gene TRBD1, 6 bases. Trimming cost V 8 bases and J 2 bases, with 12 bases left between them. CDR3 length: 13 residues. Per germline, CDR1 SNHLY and CDR2 FYNNEI.

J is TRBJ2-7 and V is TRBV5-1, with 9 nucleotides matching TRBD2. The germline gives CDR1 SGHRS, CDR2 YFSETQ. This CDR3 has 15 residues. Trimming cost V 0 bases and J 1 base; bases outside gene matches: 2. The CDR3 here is CASSLVAGESYEQYF. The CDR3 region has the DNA TGCGCCAGCAGCTTGGTAGCGGGGGAGTCCTACGAGCAGTACTTC.

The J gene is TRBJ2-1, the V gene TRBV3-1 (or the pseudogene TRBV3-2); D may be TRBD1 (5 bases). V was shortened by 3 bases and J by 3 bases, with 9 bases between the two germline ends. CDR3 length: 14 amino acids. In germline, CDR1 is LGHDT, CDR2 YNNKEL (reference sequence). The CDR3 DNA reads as TGTGCCAGCAGCCAGGCAGGGAACTACAATGAGCAGTTCTTC. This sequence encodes CASSQAGNYNEQFF.

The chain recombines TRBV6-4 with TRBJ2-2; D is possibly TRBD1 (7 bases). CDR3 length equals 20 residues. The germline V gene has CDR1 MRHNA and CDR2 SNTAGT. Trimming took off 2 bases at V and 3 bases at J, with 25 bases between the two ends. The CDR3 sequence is CASSDGAQGGGRWDTGELFF. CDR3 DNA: TGTGCCAGCAGTGACGGGGCCCAGGGGGGCGGGCGCTGGGACACCGGGGAGCTGTTTTTT.

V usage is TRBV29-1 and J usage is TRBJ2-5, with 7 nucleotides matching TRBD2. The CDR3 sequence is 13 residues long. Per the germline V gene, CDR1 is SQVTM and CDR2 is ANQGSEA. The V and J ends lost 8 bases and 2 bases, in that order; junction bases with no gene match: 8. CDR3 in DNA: TGCAGCAGCGGGGATACCCAACAAGAGACCCAGTACTTC. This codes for CSSGDTQQETQYF.

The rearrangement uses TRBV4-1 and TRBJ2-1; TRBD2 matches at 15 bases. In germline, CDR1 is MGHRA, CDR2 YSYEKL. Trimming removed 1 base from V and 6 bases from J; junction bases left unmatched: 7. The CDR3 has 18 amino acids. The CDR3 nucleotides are TGCGCCAGCAGCCAAGTCTCAGGACTAGCGGGAGGGCCCAATGAGCAGTTCTTC. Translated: CASSQVSGLAGGPNEQFF.

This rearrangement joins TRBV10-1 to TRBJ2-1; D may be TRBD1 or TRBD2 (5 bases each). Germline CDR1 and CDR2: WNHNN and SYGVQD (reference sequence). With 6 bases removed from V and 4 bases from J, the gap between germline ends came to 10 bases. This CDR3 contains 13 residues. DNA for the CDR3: TGCGCCAGCAGGGGACCACAGTACAATGAGCAGTTCTTC. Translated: CASRGPQYNEQFF.

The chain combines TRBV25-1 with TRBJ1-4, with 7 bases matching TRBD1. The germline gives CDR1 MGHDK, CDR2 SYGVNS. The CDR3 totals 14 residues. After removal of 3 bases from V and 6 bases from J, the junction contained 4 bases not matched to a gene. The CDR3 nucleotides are TGTGCCAGCAGTGACGACAGGGACTATGAAAAACTGTTTTTT. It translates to CASSDDRDYEKLFF.

DNA for the CDR3: TGTGCCAGCAGTTTGGGACTAGCGGGGCAGTATTTT. This gives the protein CASSLGLAGQYF. V usage is TRBV12-3 or TRBV12-4 and J usage is TRBJ2-3, with 12 bases aligning to TRBD2. This CDR3 comprises 12 residues. The ends lost 3 bases at V and 11 bases at J; junction bases unmatched: 0.

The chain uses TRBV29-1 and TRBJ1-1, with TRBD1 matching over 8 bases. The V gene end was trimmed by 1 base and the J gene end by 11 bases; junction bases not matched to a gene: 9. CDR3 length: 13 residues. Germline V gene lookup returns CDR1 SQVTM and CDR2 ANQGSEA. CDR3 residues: CSVEGLTGESAFF. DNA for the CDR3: TGCAGCGTTGAAGGTTTGACAGGGGAAAGCGCTTTCTTT.

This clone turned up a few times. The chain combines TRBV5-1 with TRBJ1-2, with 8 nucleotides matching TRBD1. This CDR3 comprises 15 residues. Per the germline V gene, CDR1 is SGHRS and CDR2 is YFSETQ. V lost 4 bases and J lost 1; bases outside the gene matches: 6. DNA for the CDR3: TGCGCCAGCAGCCCCGGCGGACAGGGTAACTATGGCTACACCTTC. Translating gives CASSPGGQGNYGYTF.

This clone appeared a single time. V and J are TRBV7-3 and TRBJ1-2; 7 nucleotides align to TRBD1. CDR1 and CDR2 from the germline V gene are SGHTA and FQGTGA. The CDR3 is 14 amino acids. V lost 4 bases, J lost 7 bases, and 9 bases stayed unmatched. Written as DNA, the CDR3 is TGTGCCAGCAGCTCGGAGGGGGCGCTGGGTGGCTACACCTTC. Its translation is CASSSEGALGGYTF.

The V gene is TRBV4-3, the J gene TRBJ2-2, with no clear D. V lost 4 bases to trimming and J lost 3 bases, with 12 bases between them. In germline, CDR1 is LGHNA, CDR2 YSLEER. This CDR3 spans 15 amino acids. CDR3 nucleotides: TGCGCCAGCAGCCTCATGGCCGGGTACACCGGGGAGCTGTTTTTT. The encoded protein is CASSLMAGYTGELFF.

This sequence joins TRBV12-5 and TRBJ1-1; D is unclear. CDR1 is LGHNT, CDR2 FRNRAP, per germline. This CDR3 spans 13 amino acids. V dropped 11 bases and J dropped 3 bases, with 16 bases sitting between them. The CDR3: CADTKNPDTEAFF. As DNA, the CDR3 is TGTGCTGACACGAAGAACCCTGACACTGAAGCTTTCTTT.